Following are 31 T cell receptor beta chains from one sample sequenced in a study of cytomegalovirus exposure and HLA in healthy donors (dated by TCRdb to about 2017). Preparation of the library involved the immunoSEQ multiplex PCR assay. In TCRdb, the immuneACCESS table is reduced to in-frame sequences with V and J assigned. These tables do not hold every clone; where another copy was compared, an unresolved V gene accounts for under half, and the others remain unexplained. The sample yields about 340,000 clones; more than 80% were counted once. 0.7% to 0.85% of the sample belongs to the ten largest clones. Sequences were obtained from PBMCs. The receptor set was obtained from a woman between 18 and 29 years old in good health and CMV-seronegative.

The chain carries TRBV7-2 and TRBJ2-7, with D uncertain. The V end lost 5 bases, the J end lost 4 bases, and 9 bases lay between the germline ends. The germline CDR1 and CDR2 sequences are SGHTA and FQGNSA. This CDR3 contains 12 residues. DNA of the CDR3: TGTGCCAGCAGCCGGGTGAATTACGAGCAGTACTTC. Encoded protein: CASSRVNYEQYF. The full variable domain, in which reference TRBV7-2 and TRBJ2-7 provide the parts outside the CDR3, is GAGVSQSPSNKVTEKGKDVELRCDPISGHTALYWYRQSLGQGLEFLIYFQGNSAPDKSGLPSDRFSAERTGGSVSTLTIQRTQQEDSAVYLCASSRVNYEQYFGPGTRLTVT.

The chain couples TRBV7-2 to TRBJ2-7, with 7 bases aligning to TRBD2. The CDR3 is 14 residues long. Trimming cost V 3 bases and J 2 bases; bases outside gene matches: 4. Per the germline V gene, CDR1 is SGHTA and CDR2 is FQGNSA. CDR3 sequence: CASSFERGPYEQYF. CDR3 DNA: TGTGCCAGCAGCTTTGAGCGGGGCCCCTACGAGCAGTACTTC.

This chain uses TRBV27 with TRBJ2-2; 10 bases are shared with TRBD2. CDR1 MNHEY and CDR2 SMNVEV come from the germline V gene (reference sequence). This CDR3 contains 14 residues. The V gene end was trimmed by 5 bases and the J gene end by 6 bases; junction bases not matched to a gene: 3. The CDR3 DNA is TGTGCCAGCAGTCCCGGACTAGCGGCCGGGGAGCTGTTTTTT. As protein: CASSPGLAAGELFF.

The V call is TRBV4-3, the J call TRBJ1-1, with a tentative D call TRBD1 (6 bases). CDR3 size: 15 residues. The ends were cut back, 0 bases at V and 3 bases at J, with 11 bases in the middle. Germline V lookup: CDR1 LGHNA, CDR2 YSLEER. DNA for the CDR3: TGCGCCAGCAGCCAAGAGGGGGCTCGTGACACTGAAGCTTTCTTT. Protein product: CASSQEGARDTEAFF.

CDR3 region: CASSDVGQGWNEQYF. The CDR3 DNA is TGTGCCAGCAGTGATGTAGGACAGGGGTGGAACGAGCAGTACTTC. V is TRBV2 and J is TRBJ2-7; 9 nucleotides match TRBD1. Germline V gene sequence: CDR1 SNHLY, CDR2 FYNNEI. The CDR3 extends over 15 amino acids. V gave up 3 bases and J gave up 5 bases; unmatched junction bases: 8.

Regarding this clone: Other DNA sequences from this sample encode an identical CDR3 as well. The chain recombines TRBV7-8 with TRBJ2-5, with a weak D call TRBD1 (6 bases). Trimming removed 5 bases from V and 2 bases from J, with 9 bases in between. Germline V lookup: CDR1 SGHVS, CDR2 FQNEAQ. The CDR3 has 13 residues. Here the CDR3 reads CASSLGQQETQYF. The CDR3 DNA follows: TGTGCCAGCAGCCTAGGACAGCAAGAGACCCAGTACTTC.

The V gene is TRBV7-2, the J gene TRBJ2-3; weak D call: TRBD2 (6 bases). The CDR3 totals 16 residues. The V end was cut by 7 bases, the J end by 5 bases, with 22 bases between. Looked up from germline, CDR1 is SGHTA and CDR2 is FQGNSA. CDR3 residues: CASTKARGGQGDTQYF. In DNA, the CDR3 is TGTGCCAGCACCAAGGCCCGGGGAGGCCAGGGAGATACGCAGTATTTT.

This clone was seen only once. This specimen includes other DNA sequences encoding the same CDR3. The chain uses TRBV15 and TRBJ2-3, with TRBD2 matching 10 bases. The V gene end was trimmed by 1 base and the J gene end by 2 bases; junction bases not matched to a gene: 3. The length of the CDR3 is 16 residues. The V gene's germline CDR1 is LNHNV and CDR2 YYDKDF (reference sequence). The CDR3 bases are TGTGCCACCAGCAGAGGGACTAGCGGATACACAGATACGCAGTATTTT. Protein product: CATSRGTSGYTDTQYF. Together with reference TRBV15 and TRBJ2-3, the CDR3 gives the full variable domain: DAMVIQNPRYQVTQFGKPVTLSCSQTLNHNVMYWYQQKSSQAPKLLFHYYDKDFNNEADTPDNFQSRRPNTSFCFLDIRSPGLGDTAMYLCATSRGTSGYTDTQYFGPGTRLTVL.

The chain recombines TRBV18 with TRBJ2-2; perhaps TRBD1 as D (5 bases). Germline V CDR1 and CDR2: KGHSH, LQKENI. The CDR3 loop spans 16 amino acids. V was trimmed by 0 bases and J by 4 bases, leaving 12 bases between them. The CDR3 DNA is TGTGCCAGCTCACCACCGGTCGGGCAGGGCACCGGGGAGCTGTTTTTT. It codes for CASSPPVGQGTGELFF.

V and J are TRBV6-5 and TRBJ1-5, with D tentatively TRBD1 (6 bases). Trimming stripped 0 bases from V and 6 bases from J, with 9 bases between. Per germline, CDR1 MNHEY and CDR2 SVGAGI. The CDR3 runs 14 residues. The chain's CDR3 is CASSYSTGSQPQHF. The CDR3 DNA reads TGTGCCAGCAGTTACTCGACAGGAAGTCAGCCCCAGCATTTT.

This clone came up once. This sequence joins TRBV5-4 and TRBJ2-7, with D possibly matching TRBD2 (6 bases). Germline values: CDR1 SGHNT, CDR2 YYREEE (reference sequence). V dropped 0 bases and J dropped 2 bases, with 12 bases sitting between them. CDR3 length: 15 amino acids. The CDR3 reads CASSLEPGLTYEQYF. The CDR3 bases are TGTGCCAGCAGCTTGGAACCGGGACTTACCTACGAGCAGTACTTC.

This sequence joins TRBV5-6 and TRBJ1-5, with 8 bases fitting TRBD1. V shed 0 bases, J shed 7 bases, and the junction held 3 bases outside the gene matches. CDR1 SGHDT and CDR2 YYEEEE come from the germline V gene. The CDR3 has 14 residues. The CDR3 here is CASSLAGGPQPQHF. The CDR3 DNA reads as TGTGCCAGCAGCTTGGCAGGGGGCCCCCAGCCCCAGCATTTT.

The chain is built from TRBV6-6 and TRBJ2-7, with a tentative D call TRBD1 (6 bases). Germline V gene data show CDR1 as MNHNY and CDR2 as SVGAGI (reference sequence). V lost 5 bases, J lost 1 base, and 15 bases lay in between. The CDR3 is 15 residues long. The CDR3 nucleotides are TGTGCCAGCAGTCCACAGGGAGCCCTATCCTACGAGCAGTACTTC. Protein sequence: CASSPQGALSYEQYF.

This chain uses TRBV25-1 with TRBJ1-1; maybe TRBD1 (5 bases). The germline V and J ends were trimmed by 6 bases and 2 bases, with 10 bases remaining between them. The CDR3 has 13 residues. In germline, CDR1 is MGHDK, CDR2 SYGVNS. CDR3 bases: TGTGCCAGCAGACGTAGGGGAAACACTGAAGCTTTCTTT. This encodes CASRRRGNTEAFF.

This chain links TRBV2 with TRBJ2-2; D is unresolved. The V gene's germline CDR1 is SNHLY and CDR2 FYNNEI. Trimming took 3 bases from V and 4 from J, leaving 12 bases between them. The CDR3 length is 15 residues. The CDR3 coding sequence is TGTGCCAGCAGTGAGGTCCGGCCGGGCACCGGGGAGCTGTTTTTT. Translation: CASSEVRPGTGELFF.

The V gene is TRBV29-1, the J gene TRBJ2-5; 11 nucleotides align to TRBD2. The CDR3 contains 15 residues. CDR1 and CDR2 (germline): SQVTM, ANQGSEA. The V gene end was trimmed by 6 bases and the J gene end by 1 base; junction bases not matched to a gene: 7. The CDR3 nucleotides read TGCAGCGTCGAGGGGACTAGCGGATTCCAAGAGACCCAGTACTTC. Translated: CSVEGTSGFQETQYF. Full variable domain (rest looked up from reference TRBV29-1 and TRBJ2-5): SAVISQKPSRDICQRGTSLTIQCQVDSQVTMMFWYRQQPGQSLTLIATANQGSEATYESGFVIDKFPISRPNLTFSTLTVSNMSPEDSSIYLCSVEGTSGFQETQYFGPGTRLLVL.

CDR3 nucleotide sequence: TGCGCCAGCAGCCAAGAGGCGGGCCTGAATGAGCAGTTCTTC. Translated: CASSQEAGLNEQFF. The chain joins TRBV4-1 to TRBJ2-1; the D gene is possibly TRBD2 (5 bases). This CDR3 is 14 amino acids long. V lost 0 bases and J 7 bases, leaving 10 bases between the germline ends. CDR1 and CDR2 (germline): MGHRA, YSYEKL.

The count of this clone is one. The chain links TRBV6-6 to TRBJ2-7, with 8 bases matching TRBD1. Germline loops: CDR1 MNHNY, CDR2 SVGAGI (reference sequence). The CDR3 is made up of 12 amino acids. Trimming took 7 bases from V and 7 from J; bases not matched to a gene: 6. The CDR3, as DNA: TGTGCCAGCACAGGACAGGGCTGGGAGCAGTACTTC. This codes for CASTGQGWEQYF.

The chain carries TRBV7-9 and TRBJ1-5; 9 nucleotides agree with TRBD1. The CDR3 totals 18 residues. The germline V gene encodes CDR1 SEHNR and CDR2 FQNEAQ (reference sequence). The V segment lost 1 base and the J segment 0 bases; nucleotides outside the gene matches: 7. CDR3: CASSLGTGAGFSNQPQHF. In nucleotides, the CDR3 is TGTGCCAGCAGCTTAGGGACAGGGGCCGGATTTAGCAATCAGCCCCAGCATTTT.

J is TRBJ2-1 and V is TRBV15; D possibly corresponds to TRBD2 (5 bases). The CDR3 has 16 residues. Germline CDR1 LNHNV, CDR2 YYDKDF (reference sequence). The V gene lost 0 bases and the J gene lost 15 bases, with 24 bases spanning the gap. The CDR3 DNA sequence: TGTGCCACCAGCAGAGATATGTCCCTAGCTCCCCAAGTGGCGTTCTTC. Protein product: CATSRDMSLAPQVAFF.

The J gene is TRBJ1-5, the V gene TRBV18, with 9 bases aligning to TRBD1. Germline CDR1 KGHSH, CDR2 LQKENI. CDR3 length: 17 amino acids. V trimming: 1 base; J trimming: 5 bases; junction bases outside the gene matches: 9. The CDR3 sequence: CASSPLGGTGGDQPQHF. Here the CDR3 DNA reads TGTGCCAGCTCACCACTAGGTGGAACAGGGGGCGATCAGCCCCAGCATTTT.

A single count supports this clone. J is TRBJ2-1 and V is TRBV6-4; 8 bases fit TRBD2. With V trimmed by 3 bases and J by 6 bases, 4 bases remained unmatched. Germline V gene lookup returns CDR1 MRHNA and CDR2 SNTAGT. The CDR3 is made up of 14 amino acids. The CDR3 region is CASSEAGVGNEQFF. The DNA for the CDR3 is TGTGCCAGCAGTGAAGCGGGGGTGGGCAATGAGCAGTTCTTC.

The chain recombines TRBV5-1 with TRBJ2-3; weak D call: TRBD1 (6 bases). Trimming pared 1 base from V and 0 bases from J, leaving 12 bases between. CDR3 length: 16 amino acids. Germline CDR1 and CDR2: SGHRS and YFSETQ. CDR3 bases: TGCGCCAGCAGCTTGTTGCAGGGGCCTAGCACAGATACGCAGTATTTT. This translates into CASSLLQGPSTDTQYF.

The J gene is TRBJ2-2, the V gene TRBV5-4; D gene uncertain. Germline loops: CDR1 SGHNT, CDR2 YYREEE (reference sequence). Trimming removed 0 bases at V and 6 bases at J, with 6 bases between. This CDR3 is built from 13 residues. CDR3 in DNA: TGTGCCAGCAGCTTGGTCTTGTCCGGGGAGCTGTTTTTT. Amino acid sequence: CASSLVLSGELFF.

V gene TRBV7-9 combines with J gene TRBJ2-1; 7 nucleotides agree with TRBD2. The germline V gene encodes CDR1 SEHNR and CDR2 FQNEAQ (reference sequence). This CDR3 region has 15 residues. Trimming cost V 5 bases and J 7 bases; bases outside gene matches: 11. DNA of the CDR3: TGTGCCAGCAGCACACCCAGGACTAGTCGGAATGAGCAGTTCTTC. It encodes CASSTPRTSRNEQFF.

The chain uses TRBV6-6 and TRBJ2-7; no clear D. The CDR3 covers 12 residues. Germline V lookup: CDR1 MNHNY, CDR2 SVGAGI (reference sequence). Trimming cost V 5 bases and J 2 bases, with 7 bases left between them. In nucleotides, the CDR3 is TGTGCCAGCAGTGTCCGAGCCTACGAGCAGTACTTC. This gives the protein CASSVRAYEQYF.

The table lists this clone with a few counts. The V and J genes are TRBV7-2 and TRBJ2-2, with 7 bases aligning to TRBD2. The germline CDR1 and CDR2 sequences are SGHTA and FQGNSA. Trimming took 5 bases from V and 2 from J; bases not matched to a gene: 11. This CDR3 spans 17 amino acids. CDR3 loop: CASSPLGGLTNTGELFF. CDR3 in DNA: TGTGCCAGCAGCCCTCTTGGGGGACTAACAAACACCGGGGAGCTGTTTTTT.

This chain links TRBV6-6 with TRBJ2-7; TRBD2 agrees at 9 bases. Germline trimming cut 2 bases from V and 2 bases from J; bases unmatched to any gene: 1. The germline V gene encodes CDR1 MNHNY and CDR2 SVGAGI (reference sequence). The CDR3 covers 14 residues. The chain's CDR3 is CASSYGGRAYEQYF. Written as DNA, the CDR3 is TGTGCCAGCAGTTACGGCGGGAGGGCCTACGAGCAGTACTTC.

V and J are TRBV7-3 and TRBJ2-1, with D possibly TRBD2 on 9 matching bases. CDR3 length: 16 amino acids. Trimming shortened V by 5 bases and J by 6 bases, and 20 bases separated the two germline ends. Germline V lookup: CDR1 SGHTA, CDR2 FQGTGA. The CDR3 protein is CASSQQGGLAFNEQFF. CDR3 bases: TGTGCCAGCAGCCAACAGGGGGGACTAGCATTCAATGAGCAGTTCTTC.

This rearrangement joins TRBV6-6 to TRBJ2-1, with TRBD2 as a possible D gene (7 bases). Between the trimmed V and J ends, which lost 8 bases and 4 bases, there was a span of 12 bases. CDR3 length: 13 amino acids. Germline CDR1 is MNHNY and CDR2 is SVGAGI (reference sequence). The CDR3 sequence: CASGGGPYNEQFF. CDR3 coding DNA: TGTGCCAGCGGGGGGGGGCCATACAATGAGCAGTTCTTC.

This clone showed up just once. This chain links TRBV29-1 with TRBJ2-1, with TRBD2 matching over 9 bases. The CDR3 has 17 amino acids. V lost 5 bases, J lost 7 bases, and 18 bases stayed unmatched. Germline V gene data show CDR1 as SQVTM and CDR2 as ANQGSEA. CDR3 amino acids: CSVHSDTIAGAWNEQFF. In DNA, the CDR3 is TGCAGCGTTCACAGCGACACCATAGCGGGAGCTTGGAATGAGCAGTTCTTC.